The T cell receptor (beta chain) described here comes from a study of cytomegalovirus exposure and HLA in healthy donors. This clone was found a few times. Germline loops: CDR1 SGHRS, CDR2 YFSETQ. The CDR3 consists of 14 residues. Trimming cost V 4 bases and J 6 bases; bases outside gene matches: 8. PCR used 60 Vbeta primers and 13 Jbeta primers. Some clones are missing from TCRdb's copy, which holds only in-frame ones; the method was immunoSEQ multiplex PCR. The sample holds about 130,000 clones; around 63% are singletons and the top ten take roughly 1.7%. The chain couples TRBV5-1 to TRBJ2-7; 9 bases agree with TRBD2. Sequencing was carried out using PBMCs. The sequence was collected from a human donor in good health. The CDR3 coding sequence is TGCGCCAGCAGCGACAATAGCGGGAGTTTCGAGCAGTACTTC. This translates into CASSDNSGSFEQYF.